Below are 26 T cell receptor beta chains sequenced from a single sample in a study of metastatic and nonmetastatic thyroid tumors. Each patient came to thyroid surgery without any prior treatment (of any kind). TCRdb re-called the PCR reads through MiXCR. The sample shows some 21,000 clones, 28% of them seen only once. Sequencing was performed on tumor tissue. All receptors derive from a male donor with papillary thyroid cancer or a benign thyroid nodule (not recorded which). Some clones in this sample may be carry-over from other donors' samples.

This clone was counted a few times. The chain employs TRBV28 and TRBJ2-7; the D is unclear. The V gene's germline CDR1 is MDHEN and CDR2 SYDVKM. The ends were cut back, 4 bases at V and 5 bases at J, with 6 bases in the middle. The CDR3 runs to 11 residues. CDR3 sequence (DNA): TGTGCCAGCAGTTCCTTCCACGAGCAGTACTTC. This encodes CASSSFHEQYF.

In nucleotides, the CDR3 is TGCAGTGCTAGACCAACACTCGGGTATTCGCGGAACACTGAAGCTTTCTTT. Encoded protein: CSARPTLGYSRNTEAFF. The gene calls are TRBV20-1 and TRBJ1-1; D not resolved. Trimming left V 2 bases short and J 1 base short, with 20 bases between. Looked up from germline, CDR1 is DFQATT and CDR2 is SNEGSKA (reference sequence). The length of the CDR3 is 17 residues.

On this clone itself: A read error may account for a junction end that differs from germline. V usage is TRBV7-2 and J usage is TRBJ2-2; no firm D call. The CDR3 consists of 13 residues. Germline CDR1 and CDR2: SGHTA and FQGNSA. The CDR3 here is CASILVTTGELFF. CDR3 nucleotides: TGTGCCAGCATCTTAGTGACCACCGGGGAGCTGTTTTTT.

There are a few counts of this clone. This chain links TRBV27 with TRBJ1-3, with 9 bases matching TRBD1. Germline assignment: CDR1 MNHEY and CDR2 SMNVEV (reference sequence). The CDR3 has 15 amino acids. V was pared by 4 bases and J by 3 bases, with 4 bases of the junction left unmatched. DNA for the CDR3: TGTGCCAGCAGTTCGGGACAGGGAGGTGGAAACACCATATATTTT. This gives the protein CASSSGQGGGNTIYF.

CDR3 sequence reads: CAWRSVGYTF. In DNA, the CDR3 is TGTGCCTGGAGGTCTGTTGGCTACACCTTC. This rearrangement joins TRBV30 to TRBJ1-2, with unresolved D. CDR3 size: 10 residues. V lost 3 bases and J 7 bases, leaving 6 bases between the germline ends. In germline, CDR1 is GTSNPN, CDR2 SVGIG (reference sequence).

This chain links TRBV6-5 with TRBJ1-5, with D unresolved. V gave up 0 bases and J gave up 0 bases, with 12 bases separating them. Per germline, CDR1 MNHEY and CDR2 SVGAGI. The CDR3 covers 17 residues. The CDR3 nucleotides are TGTGCCAGCAGTTACTCCTACAGCGTTAATAGCAATCAGCCCCAGCATTTT. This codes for CASSYSYSVNSNQPQHF.

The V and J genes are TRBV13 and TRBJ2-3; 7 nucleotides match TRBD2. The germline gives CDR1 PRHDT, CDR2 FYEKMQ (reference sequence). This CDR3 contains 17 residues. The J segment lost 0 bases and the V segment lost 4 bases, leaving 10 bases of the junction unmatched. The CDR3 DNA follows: TGTGCCAGCAGCTGGACTAGTCGGTTTGCTAGCACAGATACGCAGTATTTT. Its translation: CASSWTSRFASTDTQYF. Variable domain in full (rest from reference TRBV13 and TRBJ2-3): AAGVIQSPRHLIKEKRETATLKCYPIPRHDTVYWYQQGPGQDPQFLISFYEKMQSDKGSIPDRFSAQQFSDYHSELNMSSLELGDSALYFCASSWTSRFASTDTQYFGPGTRLTVL.

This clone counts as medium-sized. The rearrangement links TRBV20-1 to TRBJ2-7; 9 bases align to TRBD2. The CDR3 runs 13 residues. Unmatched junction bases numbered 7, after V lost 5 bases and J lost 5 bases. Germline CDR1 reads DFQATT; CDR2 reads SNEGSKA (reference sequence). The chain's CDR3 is CSAPLLAGDEQYF. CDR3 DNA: TGCAGTGCTCCACTTTTAGCGGGGGACGAGCAGTACTTC.

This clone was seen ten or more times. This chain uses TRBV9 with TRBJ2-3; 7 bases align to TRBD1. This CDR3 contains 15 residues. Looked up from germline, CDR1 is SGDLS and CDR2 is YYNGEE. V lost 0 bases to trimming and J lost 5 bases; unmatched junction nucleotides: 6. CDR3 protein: CASSVGLGGEDTQYF. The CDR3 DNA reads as TGTGCCAGCAGCGTAGGATTAGGGGGCGAAGATACGCAGTATTTT.

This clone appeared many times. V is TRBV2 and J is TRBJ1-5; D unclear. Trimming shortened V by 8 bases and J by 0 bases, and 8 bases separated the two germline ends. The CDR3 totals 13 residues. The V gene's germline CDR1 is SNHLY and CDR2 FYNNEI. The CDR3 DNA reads TGTGCCAGCCGACGGGATAGCAATCAGCCCCAGCATTTT. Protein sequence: CASRRDSNQPQHF.

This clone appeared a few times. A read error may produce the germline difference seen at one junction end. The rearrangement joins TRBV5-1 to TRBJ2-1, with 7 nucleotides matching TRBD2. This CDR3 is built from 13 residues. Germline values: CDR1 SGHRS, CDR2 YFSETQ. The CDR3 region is CASSSVGGNGQFF. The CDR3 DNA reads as TGCGCCAGCAGCTCGGTGGGGGGGAATGGGCAGTTCTTC. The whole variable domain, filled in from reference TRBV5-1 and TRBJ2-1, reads KAGVTQTPRYLIKTRGQQVTLSCSPISGHRSVSWYQQTPGQGLQFLFEYFSETQRNKGNFPGRFSGRQFSNSRSEMNVSTLELGDSALYLCASSSVGGNGQFFGPGTRLTVL.

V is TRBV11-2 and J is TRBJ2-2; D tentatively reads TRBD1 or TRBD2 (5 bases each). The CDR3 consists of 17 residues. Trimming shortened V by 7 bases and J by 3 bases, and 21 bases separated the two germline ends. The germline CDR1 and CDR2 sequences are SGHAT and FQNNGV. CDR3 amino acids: CASTLLGVGVDTGELFF. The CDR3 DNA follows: TGTGCCAGCACCCTATTGGGGGTTGGGGTGGACACCGGGGAGCTGTTTTTT.

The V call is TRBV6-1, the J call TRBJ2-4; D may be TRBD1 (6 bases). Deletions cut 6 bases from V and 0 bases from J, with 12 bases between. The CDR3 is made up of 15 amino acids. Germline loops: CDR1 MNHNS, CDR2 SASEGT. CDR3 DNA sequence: TGTGCCAGCAGGGATCAGGGGACAGCCAAAAACATTCAGTACTTC. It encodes CASRDQGTAKNIQYF.

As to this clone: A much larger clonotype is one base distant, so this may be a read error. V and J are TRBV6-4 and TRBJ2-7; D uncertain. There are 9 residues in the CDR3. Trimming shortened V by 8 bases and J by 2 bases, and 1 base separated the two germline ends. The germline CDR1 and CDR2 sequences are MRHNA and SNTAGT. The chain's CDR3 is CASPYEQYF. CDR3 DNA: TGTGCCAGCCCCTACGAGCAGTACTTC.

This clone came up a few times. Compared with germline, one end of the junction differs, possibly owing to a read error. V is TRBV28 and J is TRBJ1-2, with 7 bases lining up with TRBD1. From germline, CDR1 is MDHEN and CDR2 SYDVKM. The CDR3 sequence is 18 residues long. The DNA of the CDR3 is TGTGCCACCCGGGGTGGGGTAACCAGGGGGAGTCTTAACTATTGCTACACCTTC. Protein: CATRGGVTRGSLNYCYTF.

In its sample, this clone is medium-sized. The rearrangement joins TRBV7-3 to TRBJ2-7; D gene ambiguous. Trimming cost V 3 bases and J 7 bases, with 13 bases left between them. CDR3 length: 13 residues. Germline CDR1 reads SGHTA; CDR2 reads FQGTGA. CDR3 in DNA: TGTGCCAGCAGCTTGGGCAGAGAGAGGGAGCAGTACTTC. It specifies CASSLGREREQYF.

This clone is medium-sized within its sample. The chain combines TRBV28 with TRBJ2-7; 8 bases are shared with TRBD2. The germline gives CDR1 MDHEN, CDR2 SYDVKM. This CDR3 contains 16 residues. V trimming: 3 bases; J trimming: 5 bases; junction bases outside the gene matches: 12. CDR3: CASSLLQAGREDEQYF. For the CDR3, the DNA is TGTGCCAGCAGTTTGCTCCAAGCGGGGCGGGAGGACGAGCAGTACTTC.

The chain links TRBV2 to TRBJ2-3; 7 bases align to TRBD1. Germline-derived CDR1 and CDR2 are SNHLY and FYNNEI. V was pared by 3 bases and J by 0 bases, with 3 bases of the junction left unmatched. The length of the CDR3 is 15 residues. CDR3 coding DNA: TGTGCCAGCAGTGAGGGGACAGCTAGCACAGATACGCAGTATTTT. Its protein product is CASSEGTASTDTQYF.

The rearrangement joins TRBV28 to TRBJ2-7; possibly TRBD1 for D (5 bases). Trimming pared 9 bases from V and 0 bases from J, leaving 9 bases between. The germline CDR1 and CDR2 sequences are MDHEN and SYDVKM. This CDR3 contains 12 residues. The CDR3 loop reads CASRGSSYEQYF. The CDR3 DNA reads TGTGCCAGTAGGGGTTCCTCCTACGAGCAGTACTTC.

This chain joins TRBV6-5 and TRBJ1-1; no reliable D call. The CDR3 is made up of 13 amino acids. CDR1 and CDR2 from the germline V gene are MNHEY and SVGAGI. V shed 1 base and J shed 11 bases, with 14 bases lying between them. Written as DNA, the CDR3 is TGTGCCAGCAGTTACTACGGTTGGCGGGAGGCTTTCTTT. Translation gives CASSYYGWREAFF.

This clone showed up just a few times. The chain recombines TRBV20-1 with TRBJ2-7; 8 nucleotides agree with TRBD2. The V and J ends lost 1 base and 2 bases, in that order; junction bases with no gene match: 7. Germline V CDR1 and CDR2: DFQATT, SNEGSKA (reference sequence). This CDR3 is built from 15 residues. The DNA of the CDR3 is TGCAGTGCTAGAGGCAGCGGGGGCCTAACCTACGAGCAGTACTTC. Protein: CSARGSGGLTYEQYF.

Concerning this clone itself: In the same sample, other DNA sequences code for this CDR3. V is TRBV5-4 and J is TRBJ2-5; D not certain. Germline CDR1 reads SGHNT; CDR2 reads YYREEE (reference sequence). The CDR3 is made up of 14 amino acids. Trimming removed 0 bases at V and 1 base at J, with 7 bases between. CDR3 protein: CASSLGTGQETQYF. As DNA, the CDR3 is TGTGCCAGCAGCTTGGGCACGGGCCAAGAGACCCAGTACTTC.

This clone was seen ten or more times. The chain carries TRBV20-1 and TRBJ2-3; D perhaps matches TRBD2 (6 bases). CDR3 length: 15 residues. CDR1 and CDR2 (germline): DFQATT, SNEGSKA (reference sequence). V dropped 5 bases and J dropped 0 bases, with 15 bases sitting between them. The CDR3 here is CSAWGTSISTDTQYF. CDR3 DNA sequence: TGCAGTGCTTGGGGGACTTCCATTAGCACAGATACGCAGTATTTT.

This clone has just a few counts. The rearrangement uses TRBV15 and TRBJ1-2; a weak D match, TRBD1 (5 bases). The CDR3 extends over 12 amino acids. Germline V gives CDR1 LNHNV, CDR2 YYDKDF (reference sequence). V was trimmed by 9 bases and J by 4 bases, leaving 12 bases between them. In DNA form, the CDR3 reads TGTGCCACGGGGGGAGCCTTCTATGGCTACACCTTC. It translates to CATGGAFYGYTF.

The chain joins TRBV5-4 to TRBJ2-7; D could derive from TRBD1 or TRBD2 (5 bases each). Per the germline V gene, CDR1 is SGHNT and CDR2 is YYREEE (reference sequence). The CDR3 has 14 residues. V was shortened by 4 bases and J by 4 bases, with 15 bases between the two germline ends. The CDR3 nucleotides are TGTGCCAGCAGCCCAGGGCCGACGGGGTACGAGCAGTACTTC. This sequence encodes CASSPGPTGYEQYF.

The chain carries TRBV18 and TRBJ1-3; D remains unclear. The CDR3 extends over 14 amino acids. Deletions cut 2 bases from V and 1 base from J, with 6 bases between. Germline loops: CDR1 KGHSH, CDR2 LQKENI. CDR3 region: CASSPSDSGNTIYF. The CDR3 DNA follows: TGTGCCAGCTCACCATCGGATTCTGGAAACACCATATATTTT.